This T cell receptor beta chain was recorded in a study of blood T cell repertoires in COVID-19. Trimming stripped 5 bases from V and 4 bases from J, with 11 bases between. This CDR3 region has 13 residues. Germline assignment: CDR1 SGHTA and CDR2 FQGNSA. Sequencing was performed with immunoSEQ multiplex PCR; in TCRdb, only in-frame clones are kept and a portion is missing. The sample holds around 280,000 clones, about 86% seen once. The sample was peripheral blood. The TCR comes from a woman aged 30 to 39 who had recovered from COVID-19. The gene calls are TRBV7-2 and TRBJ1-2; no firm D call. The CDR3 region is CASSLARGYGYTF. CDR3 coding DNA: TGTGCCAGCAGCCTGGCGCGAGGCTATGGCTACACCTTC. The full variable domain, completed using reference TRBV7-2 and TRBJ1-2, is GAGVSQSPSNKVTEKGKDVELRCDPISGHTALYWYRQSLGQGLEFLIYFQGNSAPDKSGLPSDRFSAERTGGSVSTLTIQRTQQEDSAVYLCASSLARGYGYTFGSGTRLTVV.